The rows below give T cell receptor beta chains drawn from one sample of a study of blood T cells in healthy people across ages. TCRdb called the 5' RACE reads again in MiXCR, with one record for every CDR3 protein. Here the sample spans around 900,000 distinct CDR3 sequences, about 53% being singletons. The sample comprised blood. The receptors here all came from a woman in her sixties or seventies in good health. Both conserved end residues are part of each CDR3.

TRBV12-3/TRBV12-4 | CASSLDCSSTDTQYF
TRBV2 | CASSESSQKACEQYF
TRBV4-3 | CASNQEASYSYEQYF
TRBV20-1 | CSAGTGGRTDTQYF
TRBV5-1 | CASAQGLALTYEQYF
TRBV29-1 | CSQWTSGRNEQYF
TRBV6-5 | CASSYSGLGEQYF
TRBV12-3/TRBV12-4 | CASSSPWQGNTEAFF
TRBV10-3 | CAISGQENYGYTF
TRBV3-1 | CASSSGRADEQYF
TRBV6-6 | CASKGTGTQPQHF
TRBV29-1 | CSVDTPTRSGSSEQYF